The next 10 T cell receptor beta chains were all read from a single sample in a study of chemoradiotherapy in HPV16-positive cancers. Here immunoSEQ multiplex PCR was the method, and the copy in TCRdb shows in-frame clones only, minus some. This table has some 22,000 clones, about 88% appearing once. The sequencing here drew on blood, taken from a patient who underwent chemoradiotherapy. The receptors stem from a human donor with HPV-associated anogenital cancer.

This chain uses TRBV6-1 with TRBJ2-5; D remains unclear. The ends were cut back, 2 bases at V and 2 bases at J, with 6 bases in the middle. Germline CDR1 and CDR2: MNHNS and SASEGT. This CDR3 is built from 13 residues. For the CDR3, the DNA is TGTGCCAGCAGTGAACACCAACAAGAGACCCAGTACTTC. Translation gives CASSEHQQETQYF.

The CDR3 region is CASGSRGGELFF. The CDR3 coding sequence is TGTGCCAGCGGCTCCAGGGGCGGGGAGCTGTTTTTT. The chain joins TRBV6-5 to TRBJ2-2, with D perhaps matching TRBD1 (6 bases). Trimming removed 8 bases from V and 7 bases from J, with 11 bases in between. CDR1 and CDR2 from the germline V gene are MNHEY and SVGAGI. The CDR3 extends over 12 amino acids.

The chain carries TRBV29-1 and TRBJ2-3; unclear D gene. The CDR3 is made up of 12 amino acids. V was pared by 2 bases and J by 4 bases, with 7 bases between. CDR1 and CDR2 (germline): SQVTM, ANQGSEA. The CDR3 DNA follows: TGCAGCGTTGAACAGGTAGCAGATACGCAGTATTTT. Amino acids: CSVEQVADTQYF.

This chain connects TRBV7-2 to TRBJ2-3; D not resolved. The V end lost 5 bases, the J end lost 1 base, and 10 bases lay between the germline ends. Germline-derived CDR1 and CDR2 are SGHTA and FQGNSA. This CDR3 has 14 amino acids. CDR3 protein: CASSPRWGTDTQYF. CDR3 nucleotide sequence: TGTGCCAGCAGCCCGAGGTGGGGCACAGATACGCAGTATTTT. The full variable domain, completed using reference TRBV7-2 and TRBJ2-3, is GAGVSQSPSNKVTEKGKDVELRCDPISGHTALYWYRQSLGQGLEFLIYFQGNSAPDKSGLPSDRFSAERTGGSVSTLTIQRTQQEDSAVYLCASSPRWGTDTQYFGPGTRLTVL.

CDR3 residues: CASSPPTSGRYYEQYF. The CDR3 region has the DNA TGTGCCAGCAGCCCTCCTACTAGCGGGAGGTATTACGAGCAGTACTTC. The genes are TRBV5-6 and TRBJ2-7; 12 positions match TRBD2. The CDR3 has 16 amino acids. The germline CDR1 and CDR2 sequences are SGHDT and YYEEEE. The J segment lost 4 bases and the V segment lost 4 bases, leaving 9 bases of the junction unmatched.

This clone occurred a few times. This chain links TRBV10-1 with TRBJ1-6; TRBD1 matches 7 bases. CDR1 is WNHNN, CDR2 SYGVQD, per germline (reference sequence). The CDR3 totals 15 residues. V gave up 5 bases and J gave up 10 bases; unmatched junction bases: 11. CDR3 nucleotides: TGCGCCAGCAGTTCCGACAGGGCGCGACACTCACCCCTCCACTTT. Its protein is CASSSDRARHSPLHF.

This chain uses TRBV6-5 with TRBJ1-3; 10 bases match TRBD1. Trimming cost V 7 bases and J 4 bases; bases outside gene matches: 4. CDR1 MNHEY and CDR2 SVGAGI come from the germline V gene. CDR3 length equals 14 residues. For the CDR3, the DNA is TGTGCCAGCAAAGGGACAGGGGACGGAAACACCATATATTTT. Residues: CASKGTGDGNTIYF.

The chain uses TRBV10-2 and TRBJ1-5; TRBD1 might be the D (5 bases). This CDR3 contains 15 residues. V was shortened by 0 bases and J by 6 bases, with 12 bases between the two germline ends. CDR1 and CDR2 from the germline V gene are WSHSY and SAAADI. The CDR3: CASSESGAGGQPQHF. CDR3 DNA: TGCGCCAGCAGTGAGTCGGGAGCCGGGGGTCAGCCCCAGCATTTT.

CDR3 protein: CASSLENINYGYTF. In DNA form, the CDR3 reads TGCGCCAGCAGCTTGGAAAACATTAACTATGGCTACACCTTC. The gene calls are TRBV5-1 and TRBJ1-2, with D hard to call. Germline values: CDR1 SGHRS, CDR2 YFSETQ. This CDR3 is 14 amino acids long. Trimming took 0 bases from V and 1 from J, leaving 7 bases between them. Full variable domain (rest looked up from reference TRBV5-1 and TRBJ1-2): KAGVTQTPRYLIKTRGQQVTLSCSPISGHRSVSWYQQTPGQGLQFLFEYFSETQRNKGNFPGRFSGRQFSNSRSEMNVSTLELGDSALYLCASSLENINYGYTFGSGTRLTVV.

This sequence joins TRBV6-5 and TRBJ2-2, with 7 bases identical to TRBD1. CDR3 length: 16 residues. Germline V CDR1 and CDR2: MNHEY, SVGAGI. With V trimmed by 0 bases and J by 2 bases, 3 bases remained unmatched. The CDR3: CASSYSGQINTGELFF. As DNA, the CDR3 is TGTGCCAGCAGTTACTCGGGACAGATAAACACCGGGGAGCTGTTTTTT.